This is a list of T cell receptor beta chains from one sample in a study of metastatic and nonmetastatic thyroid tumors. TCRdb re-called clones from the PCR reads using MiXCR. The data show around 30,000 clones, with approximately 15% seen just once and about 4.4% held by the top ten. The sequenced sample was blood. The receptors derive from a female donor with papillary thyroid cancer or a benign thyroid nodule (not recorded which). Some clones in this sample may be carry-over from other donors' samples. CDR3s include the opening cysteine and the closing phenylalanine or tryptophan. D genes are given only for firm matches. Expanded clones get a size class; other rows say once, few or many, or leave the size out.

j_gene	d_gene	abundance	v_gene	CDR3nt	CDR3aa
TRBJ2-1	TRBD1	many	TRBV6-4	TGTGCCAGCAGTGACGGACAGGGGGCTGGCAATGAGCAGTTCTTC	CASSDGQGAGNEQFF
TRBJ2-7	NA	many	TRBV20-1	TGCAGTGCCATTCTTTCCTCGTTGGGGGAGCAGTACTTC	CSAILSSLGEQYF
TRBJ1-3	TRBD1	many	TRBV10-3	TGTGCCGGCTCCGGGACAGGGGCTGGAAACACCATATATTTT	CAGSGTGAGNTIYF
TRBJ2-7	NA	many	TRBV5-1	TGCGCCAGCAGCCCACCCTCCGAGACTAGCGAGCAGTACTTC	CASSPPSETSEQYF
TRBJ2-7	TRBD1	many	TRBV5-1	TGCGCCAGCAGCTTGGTTCAGGACAGGCTCCGGGAGCAGTACTTC	CASSLVQDRLREQYF
TRBJ1-6	NA	NA	TRBV20-1	TGCAGTGGGACGAGAAGTAATTCACCCCTCCACTTT	CSGTRSNSPLHF
TRBJ2-1	TRBD1	many	TRBV24-1	TGTGCCACTGGGACAGGAGACTACAATGAGCAGTTCTTC	CATGTGDYNEQFF
TRBJ2-3	TRBD2	NA	TRBV19	TGTGCCATTAGTATAGATACTGGGCGGCGGGGGGATACGCAGTATTTT	CAISIDTGRRGDTQYF
TRBJ1-2	TRBD1	many	TRBV20-1	TGCAGTGCTAGAGATCTAACAGGGGGAACCTATGGCTACACCTTC	CSARDLTGGTYGYTF
TRBJ2-1	TRBD2	many	TRBV6-1	TGTGCCAGCAGCCGTGGACTAGAGCAAAACAATGAGCAGTTCTTC	CASSRGLEQNNEQFF
TRBJ2-1	TRBD2	many	TRBV7-2	TGTGCCAGCAGTTTAACTAGCGGGTCCCAGGGGGAGCAGTTCTTC	CASSLTSGSQGEQFF
TRBJ1-1	NA	many	TRBV20-1	TGCAGTGCTCCCAACCCCCAGGGCGAAGCTTTCTTT	CSAPNPQGEAFF
TRBJ2-7	NA	medium-sized	TRBV7-8	TGTGCCAGCAGCTCGGGTAACGAGCAGTACTTC	CASSSGNEQYF
TRBJ2-7	TRBD1	many	TRBV5-1	TGCGCCAGCAGCCCCGGACAGGCCGGATCCTACGAGCAGTACTTC	CASSPGQAGSYEQYF
TRBJ2-7	NA	many	TRBV10-1	TGCGCCAGCAGGAAGGCCTACGAGCAGTACTTC	CASRKAYEQYF
TRBJ2-1	TRBD2	many	TRBV20-1	TGCAGTGCCGCCGGGACTAGCGGGAGGCGGGATGAGCAGTTCTTC	CSAAGTSGRRDEQFF
TRBJ2-1	TRBD2	NA	TRBV11-2	TGTGCCAGCAGCTCTCACGGGACTAGCGGATTCAATGAGCAGTTCTTC	CASSSHGTSGFNEQFF
TRBJ2-7	NA	many	TRBV2	TGTGCCAGCAAAGGGGTGGGGTTGGGCTACGAGCAGTACTTC	CASKGVGLGYEQYF
TRBJ1-1	NA	many	TRBV5-4	TGTGCCAGCAGCGCCACAGTGATGAACACTGAAGCTTTCTTT	CASSATVMNTEAFF
TRBJ1-4	NA	many	TRBV4-3	TGCGCCAGCAGCCAAGATTTGAGGAGGCTCGGAGAGGAAAAACTGTTTTTT	CASSQDLRRLGEEKLFF
TRBJ2-5	TRBD2	many	TRBV6-1	TGTGCCAGCAGGCGTTTAGCGGGGGGCGCGGGGGCCCAGTACTTC	CASRRLAGGAGAQYF
TRBJ2-2	NA	few	TRBV6-5	TGTGCCAGCAGTTACGAGGTTGGAGTGGTCACCGGGGAGCTGTTTTTT	CASSYEVGVVTGELFF